This TCR beta chain is from a study of blood T cell repertoires in COVID-19 (dated by TCRdb to 2018 to 2020). For context, the study as a whole: Collaborator samples came from the United States, Italy and Spain and covered acute and convalescent phases of COVID-19. The prospective study material was composed of cDNA or gDNA derived from T cells, B-cell-depleted T cells, or PBMCs. The dataset comprised deeply sampled blood TCRbeta repertoires from subjects exposed to, actively infected with, or recovered from COVID-19. The repertoires were released in a freely available public database intended as a resource for research on the immune response to SARS-CoV-2. The samples were drawn from two sources: the first 160 participants of the ongoing ImmuneRACE study, and 1,200 or so subjects contributed by 6 global collaborators. Nearly every sample came with metadata listing a de-identified subject ID, COVID-19 status, age in years and sex. Where HLA class I and class II types were available, the types were taken from metadata supplied by the sample provider, not from assay-based typing. Beyond this particular receptor, the publication reports: The amount of clinical and demographic metadata varied by source and participant and was provided uncurated.

TCRbeta CDR3 regions were amplified from genomic DNA using the immunoSEQ Assay, a bias-controlled multiplex PCR. The original methods were these. Nucleated cell counts per sample were estimated from amplification of reference gene primers within the assay. To quantify the absolute abundance of each unique TCRbeta CDR3 rearrangement, sequence reads were collapsed and filtered. For each sample, productive Simpson clonality was calculated as the square root of Simpson's diversity index over productive rearrangements. What TCRdb holds here is the immuneACCESS table cut down to in-frame rearrangements. Part of the clones is not present; checked against another copy, under half of the missing clones reflect an unresolved V gene, and the others are unexplained. Clone size and the V and J calls come from that table; the DNA yielded D and trimming. For this sample the table gives roughly 190,000 clones, of which under 90% were detected only once. The top ten clonotypes cover approximately 6.9% of the sample.

The collaborating institutions used their own protocols to collect whole blood in K2EDTA tubes. For TCRbeta analysis, collaborator samples were shipped as frozen whole blood, as isolated PBMCs, or as DNA extracted from either sample type. In the case of this clone: It has no known antigen specificity. The record has no base qualities; no much larger clone is one base away.

Sequencing was performed on peripheral blood. The TCR comes from a man aged 60-69 years with acute or convalescent COVID-19.

CDR3 sequence: CASSSGTGYLSGANVLTF. The nucleotides are TGCGCCAGCAGCTCAGGGACAGGTTACCTCTCTGGGGCCAACGTCCTGACTTTC. The chain uses TRBV5-1 and TRBJ2-6, with 8 junctional bases fitting TRBD1. From V the trimming removes 3 bases and from J it removes 0 bases, while the gene matches leave 8 bases of the junction unaccounted for. The CDR3 holds 18 amino acids from the cysteine to the phenylalanine. Left in the record is the CDR3 DNA by itself, 54 bases read in frame from the first base. The germline V gene provides CDR1 SGHRS and CDR2 YFSETQ. The CDR3 plus the reference TRBV5-1 and TRBJ2-6 genes for the other parts give the full variable domain: KAGVTQTPRYLIKTRGQQVTLSCSPISGHRSVSWYQQTPGQGLQFLFEYFSETQRNKGNFPGRFSGRQFSNSRSEMNVSTLELGDSALYLCASSSGTGYLSGANVLTFGAGSRLTVL.